These T cell receptor beta chains were read from a single sample in a study of T cell clones after liver transplantation. TCRdb keeps only in-frame clones here, not all; method: immunoSEQ multiplex PCR. The repertoire holds more than 7,000 clones, with around 73% as singletons. This specimen was CD8+ T cells from blood, taken at the 22-month timepoint. The receptors stem from a human patient who received a liver transplant. Part of the T cell pool may stem from the graft donor. CDR3s include the opening cysteine and the closing phenylalanine or tryptophan. D genes are given only for firm matches.

TRBJ2-5 TRBD2 TRBV5-4 CASSFRLAGGQETQYF
TRBJ2-5 NA TRBV6-1 CATQVDEKETQYF
TRBJ2-7 TRBD1 TRBV27 CASSLGQGRYEQYF
TRBJ1-5 NA TRBV7-2 CASSLLTARNDQPQHF
TRBJ2-7 TRBD2 TRBV7-9 CASSPREADTYEQYF
TRBJ2-2 TRBD1 TRBV7-9 CASSLSPGQSNTGELFF
TRBJ2-7 NA TRBV23-1 CASSQDRGTEEQYF
TRBJ2-3 NA TRBV9 CASSSRGTDSGTDTQYF
TRBJ1-5 NA TRBV28 CASSLRGPINQPQHF
TRBJ2-3 NA TRBV27 CASSFGDTQYF
TRBJ1-1 NA TRBV4-2 CASRQGGDTEAFF
TRBJ2-7 TRBD2 TRBV28 CASSTTGGGLSYEQYF
TRBJ2-7 TRBD1 TRBV2 CASRREPGQGAYEQYF
TRBJ2-2 TRBD1 TRBV28 CASSLAQGTLNTGELFF
TRBJ2-2 NA TRBV2 CASNDRKAGELFF
TRBJ2-1 TRBD2 TRBV7-6 CASSLVAGGYNEQFF
TRBJ2-7 NA TRBV4-1 CASSQAQTTASYEQYF
TRBJ1-5 NA TRBV21-1 CASSKKGPGHQHF
TRBJ2-1 NA TRBV2 CASEDGYNEQFF
TRBJ1-1 NA TRBV5-3 CASRFGGNTEAFF
TRBJ1-1 NA TRBV7-9 CASFLIHGGRTEAFF
TRBJ2-7 TRBD1 TRBV7-6 CASSSDRGEQYF
TRBJ1-5 NA TRBV19 CASSIPWAGANQPQHF